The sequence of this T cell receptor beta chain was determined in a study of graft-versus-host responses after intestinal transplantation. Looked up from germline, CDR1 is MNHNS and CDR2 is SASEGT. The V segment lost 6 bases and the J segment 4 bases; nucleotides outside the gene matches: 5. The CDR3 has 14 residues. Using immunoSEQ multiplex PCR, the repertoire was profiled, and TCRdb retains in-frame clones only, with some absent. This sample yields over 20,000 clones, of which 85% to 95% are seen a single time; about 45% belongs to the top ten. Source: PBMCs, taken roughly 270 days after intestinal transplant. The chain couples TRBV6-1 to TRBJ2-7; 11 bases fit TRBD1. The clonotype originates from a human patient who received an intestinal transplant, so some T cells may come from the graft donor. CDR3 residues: CASREDRGLYEQYF. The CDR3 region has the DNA TGTGCCAGCAGGGAGGACAGGGGGCTTTACGAGCAGTACTTC.